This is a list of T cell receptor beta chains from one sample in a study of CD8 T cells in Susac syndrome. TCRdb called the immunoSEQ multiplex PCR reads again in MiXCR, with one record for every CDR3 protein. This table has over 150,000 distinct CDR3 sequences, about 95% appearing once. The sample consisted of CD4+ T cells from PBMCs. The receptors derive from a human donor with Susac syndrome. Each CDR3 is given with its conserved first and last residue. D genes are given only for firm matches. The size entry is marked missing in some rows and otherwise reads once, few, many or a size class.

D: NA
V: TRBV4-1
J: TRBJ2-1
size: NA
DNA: TGCGCCAGCAGCCAAGTGAAGGGTGAGCAGTTCTTC
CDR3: CASSQVKGEQFF

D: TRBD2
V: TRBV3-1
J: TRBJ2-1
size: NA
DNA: TGTGCCAGCAGCCCGCGACTAGCGTTTTACAATGAGCAGTTCTTC
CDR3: CASSPRLAFYNEQFF

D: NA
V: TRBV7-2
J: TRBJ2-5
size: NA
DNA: TGTGCCAGCAGCTCTCCGGGATCGGTCCAAGAGACCCAGTACTTC
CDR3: CASSSPGSVQETQYF

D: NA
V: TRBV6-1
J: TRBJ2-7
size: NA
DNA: TGTGCCAGCCTTCGATGGGGGACAAGTTCTACCTACGAGCAGTACTTC
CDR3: CASLRWGTSSTYEQYF

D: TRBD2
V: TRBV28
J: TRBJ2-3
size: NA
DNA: TGTGCCAGCAGTTCCCTAGGCGCGGGAGACACAGATACGCAGTATTTT
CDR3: CASSSLGAGDTDTQYF

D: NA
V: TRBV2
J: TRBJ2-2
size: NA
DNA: TGTGCCAGCAGTCTGCTGATTAACACCGGGGAGCTGTTTTTT
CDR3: CASSLLINTGELFF

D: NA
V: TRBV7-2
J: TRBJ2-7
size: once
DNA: TGTGCCAGCAGCTTAGAGGGCTCGAGCTCCTACGAGCAGTACTTC
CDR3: CASSLEGSSSYEQYF

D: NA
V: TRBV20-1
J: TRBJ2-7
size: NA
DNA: TGCAGTGCTAGGGCGCGTGGGAGAAAAAAGAATTCCTACGAGCAGTACTTC
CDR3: CSARARGRKKNSYEQYF

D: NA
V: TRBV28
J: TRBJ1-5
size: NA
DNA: TGTGCCAGCAGTAAACAGCGGTATAGCAATCAGCCCCAGCATTTT
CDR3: CASSKQRYSNQPQHF

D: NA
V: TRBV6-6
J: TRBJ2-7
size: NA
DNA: TGTGCCAGCAGTTACTCCGGGGGCTACTCCTACGAGCAGTACTTC
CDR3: CASSYSGGYSYEQYF

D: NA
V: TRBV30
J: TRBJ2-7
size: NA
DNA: TGTGCCTGGAGGGCTTCTCTAGGAAAGGGGCGCTACGAGCAGTACTTC
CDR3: CAWRASLGKGRYEQYF

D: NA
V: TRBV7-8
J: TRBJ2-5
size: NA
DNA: TGTGCCAGCAATCTATGGACGGGACCCCAGGAGACCCAGTACTTC
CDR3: CASNLWTGPQETQYF

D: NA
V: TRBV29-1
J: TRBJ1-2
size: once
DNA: TGCAGCGTTGAAGATCGGGCGACCTCTCTCTACACCTTC
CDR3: CSVEDRATSLYTF

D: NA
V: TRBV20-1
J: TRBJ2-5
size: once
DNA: TGCAGTGCTAGAAAGGGGTTCGGAGAGACCCAGTACTTC
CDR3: CSARKGFGETQYF

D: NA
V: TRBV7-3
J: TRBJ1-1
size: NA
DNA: TGTGCCAGCAGCTTAACGGGAGGGGAAACTTTCTTT
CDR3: CASSLTGGETFF

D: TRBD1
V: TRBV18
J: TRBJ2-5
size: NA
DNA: TGTGCCAGCTCACCATTGACAGGGACCTTCGGGACCCAGTACTTC
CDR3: CASSPLTGTFGTQYF

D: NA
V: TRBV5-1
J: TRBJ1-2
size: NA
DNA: TGCGCCAGCAGCTTACCAACGGGACAACGAATCGCGACTAACTATGGCTACACCTTC
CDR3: CASSLPTGQRIATNYGYTF

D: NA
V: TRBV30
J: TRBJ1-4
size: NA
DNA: TGTGCCTGGAGTGTTGTGTCCCGGAAGGAAGAAAAACTGTTTTTT
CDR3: CAWSVVSRKEEKLFF

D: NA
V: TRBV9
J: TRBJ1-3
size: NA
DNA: TGTGCCAGCAGCGTAGCCGGACGACAGGACTCTGGAAACACCATATATTTT
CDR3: CASSVAGRQDSGNTIYF

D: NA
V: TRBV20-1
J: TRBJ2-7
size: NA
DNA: TGCAGTGCTCGCGACCGGGCAACCTACGAGCAGTACTTC
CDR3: CSARDRATYEQYF

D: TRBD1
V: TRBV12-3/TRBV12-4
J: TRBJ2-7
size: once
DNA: TGTGCCAGCAGTGACGACAGGGCCTACGAGCAGTACTTC
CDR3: CASSDDRAYEQYF

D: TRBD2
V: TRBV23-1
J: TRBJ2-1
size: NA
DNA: TGCGCCAGCAGTCAATCGCGGGGGGCCGTTGGCCATGAGCAGTTCTTC
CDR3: CASSQSRGAVGHEQFF

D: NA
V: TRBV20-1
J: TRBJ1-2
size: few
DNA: TGCAGTGCTAGAGTCAGGGACTATGGCTACACCTTC
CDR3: CSARVRDYGYTF

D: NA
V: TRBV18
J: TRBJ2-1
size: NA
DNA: TGTGCCAGCTCACCACGCGCGGCAGACAATGAGCAGTTCTTC
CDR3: CASSPRAADNEQFF

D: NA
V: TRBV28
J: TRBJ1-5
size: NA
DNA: TGTGCCAGCAAAGAGGGAACTCAGCCCCAGCATTTT
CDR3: CASKEGTQPQHF

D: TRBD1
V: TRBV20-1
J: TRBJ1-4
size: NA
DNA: TGCAGTGCTAGAGCGACAGGGAGTACTAATGAAAAACTGTTTTTT
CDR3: CSARATGSTNEKLFF

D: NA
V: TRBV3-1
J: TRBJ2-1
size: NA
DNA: TGTGCCAGCAGCCAAAGATCCCTAGCGATCTCCTACAATGAGCAGTTCTTC
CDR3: CASSQRSLAISYNEQFF

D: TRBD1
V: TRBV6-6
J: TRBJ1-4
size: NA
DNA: TGTGCCAGCAGTGGAAACAGGGGGCGAAATGAAAAACTGTTTTTT
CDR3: CASSGNRGRNEKLFF

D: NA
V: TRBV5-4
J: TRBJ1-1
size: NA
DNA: TGTGCCAGCAGCCGGGACATTGCGAACACTGAAGCTTTCTTT
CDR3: CASSRDIANTEAFF

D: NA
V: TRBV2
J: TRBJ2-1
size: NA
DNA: TGTGCCAGTTGTTTCAGGGAGATTGGGTACAATGAGCAGTTCTTC
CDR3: CASCFREIGYNEQFF

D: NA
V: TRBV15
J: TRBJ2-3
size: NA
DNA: TGTGCCACCAGCAGAAGGTCAGGTTCAGTCACAGATACGCAGTATTTT
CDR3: CATSRRSGSVTDTQYF

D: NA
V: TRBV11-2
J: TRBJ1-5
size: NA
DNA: TGTGCCAGCAGCTTAAGTCCCGGGCAGCCCCAGCATTTT
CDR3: CASSLSPGQPQHF

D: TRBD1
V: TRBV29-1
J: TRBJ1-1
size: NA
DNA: TGCAGCGGAAAGCGGGACAGCACTGAAGCTTTCTTT
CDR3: CSGKRDSTEAFF

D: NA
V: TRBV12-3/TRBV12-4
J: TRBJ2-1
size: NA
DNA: TGTGCCAGCAGTTCCCGACTAGGGGCGAACTACAATGAGCAGTTCTTC
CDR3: CASSSRLGANYNEQFF

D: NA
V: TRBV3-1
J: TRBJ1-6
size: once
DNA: TGTGCCAGCAGCCAAGGCTCACCCCTCCACTTT
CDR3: CASSQGSPLHF

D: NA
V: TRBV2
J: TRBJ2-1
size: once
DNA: TGTGCCAGCAGTGTAGAGACAGGTGATGTCGTCTTC
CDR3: CASSVETGDVVF

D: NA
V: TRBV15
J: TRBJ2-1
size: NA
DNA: TGTGCCACCAGCAGGGCCAGGGGTTGGGGGCAGTTCTTC
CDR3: CATSRARGWGQFF

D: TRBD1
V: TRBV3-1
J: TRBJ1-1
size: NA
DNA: TGTGCCAGCAGCCGCGACAGGGGCGTCACTGAAGCTTTCTTT
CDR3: CASSRDRGVTEAFF

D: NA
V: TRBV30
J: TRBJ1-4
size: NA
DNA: TGTGCCTGGAAAGAGGGTGGTTCGAGGGAAAAACTGTTTTTT
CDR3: CAWKEGGSREKLFF

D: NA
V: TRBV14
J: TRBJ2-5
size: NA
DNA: TGTGCCAGCAGCCAAGGGTCAGTTCAAGAGACCCAGTACTTC
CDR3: CASSQGSVQETQYF

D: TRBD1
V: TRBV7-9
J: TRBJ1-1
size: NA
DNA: TGTGCCAGCAGCTTAGAGACAGGGGGAGGTACTGAAGCTTTCTTT
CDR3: CASSLETGGGTEAFF

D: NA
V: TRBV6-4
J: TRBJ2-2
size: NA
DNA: TGTGCCAGTAGACAGGGAGGTACCGGGGAGCTGTTTTTT
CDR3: CASRQGGTGELFF

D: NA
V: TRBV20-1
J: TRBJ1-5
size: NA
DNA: TGCAGTGCTTGGACGGATAGCAATCAGCCCCAGCATTTT
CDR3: CSAWTDSNQPQHF

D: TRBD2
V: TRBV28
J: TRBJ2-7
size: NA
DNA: TGTGCCAGCAGTTTATGGGGACTAGCGGGAGGCAGCGAGCAGTACTTC
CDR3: CASSLWGLAGGSEQYF

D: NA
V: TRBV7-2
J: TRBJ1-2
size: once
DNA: TGTGCCAGCAGCTTAGCGGCCAGAGCTAACTATGGCTACACCTTC
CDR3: CASSLAARANYGYTF

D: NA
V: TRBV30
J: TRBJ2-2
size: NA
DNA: TGTGCCTGGACCCAGGGGACTCCTTCGAACACCGGGGAGCTGTTTTTT
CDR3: CAWTQGTPSNTGELFF

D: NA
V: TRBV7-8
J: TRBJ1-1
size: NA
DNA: TGTGCCAGCATTGGCAGGGTTGACACTGAAGCTTTCTTT
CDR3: CASIGRVDTEAFF

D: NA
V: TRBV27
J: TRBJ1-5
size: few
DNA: TGTGCCAGCAGTTCCCGAAGCAATCAGCCCCAGCATTTT
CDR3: CASSSRSNQPQHF

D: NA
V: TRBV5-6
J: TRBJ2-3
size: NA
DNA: TGTGCCAGCAGCGCGGTTGGGGTGACAGATACGCAGTATTTT
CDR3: CASSAVGVTDTQYF

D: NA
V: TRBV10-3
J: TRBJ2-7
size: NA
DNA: TGTGCCATCAGTGAGTCTGGGGTTCCAGGGAACGAGCAGTACTTC
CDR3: CAISESGVPGNEQYF

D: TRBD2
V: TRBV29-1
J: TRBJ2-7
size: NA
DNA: TGCAGCGTAAACCAACCTAGCGGGAACTCCTACGAGCAGTACTTC
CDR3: CSVNQPSGNSYEQYF

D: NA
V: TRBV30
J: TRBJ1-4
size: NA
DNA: TGTGCCTGGCAAAAGGGTCAGCTGTCTTCTGAAAAACTGTTTTTT
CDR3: CAWQKGQLSSEKLFF

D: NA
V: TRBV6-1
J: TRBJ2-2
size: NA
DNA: TGTGCCAGCACCCGATATGAGACCGGGGAGCTGTTTTTT
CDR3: CASTRYETGELFF

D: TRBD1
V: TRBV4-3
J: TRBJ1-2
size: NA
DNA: TGCGCCAGCAGCTCTCAAGCCGGGACAGCTTTTAACTATGGCTACACCTTC
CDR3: CASSSQAGTAFNYGYTF